This section outlines one T cell receptor (beta chain) sequence together with its context. These data are taken from a study of blood T cell repertoires in COVID-19. Study as a whole: Italy, Spain and the United States were the sources of the convalescent and acute COVID-19 samples. PBMCs, B-cell-depleted T cells, or T cells were the source of the cDNA or gDNA that made up the material.

TCRdb's table, derived via immunoSEQ multiplex PCR, lists solely in-frame clones and lacks some. Among around 150,000 clones listed, 88% were seen once. The CDR3 totals 12 residues. Germline values: CDR1 SEHNR, CDR2 FQNEAQ (reference sequence). The germline V and J ends were trimmed by 7 bases and 4 bases, with 10 bases remaining between them. J is TRBJ1-2 and V is TRBV7-9, with unresolved D. The sequencing input was peripheral blood. The sequence was collected from a man aged 55 to 70 with active or convalescent COVID-19. The CDR3 DNA reads as TGTGCCAGCACCGGTACTGTCTATGGCTACACCTTC. Residues: CASTGTVYGYTF.